The TCR beta chain under discussion was sequenced for a study of neurological immune-mediated disorders. Study-level results: None of the CDR3 amino acid sequences of expanded clones were shared across subjects, and this suggested private repertoires in all groups.

Remarks on this clonotype: Its specificity is not known.

V shed 4 bases and J shed 6 bases, with 6 bases lying between them. The germline CDR1 and CDR2 sequences are MNHEY and SMNVEV (reference sequence). The CDR3 spans 12 residues. The time point denotes: longitudinal time-point 3. 5'RACE generated cDNA with 10-nucleotide random UMIs. MiXCR, applied by TCRdb to the 5' RACE reads, yields one record per CDR3 protein. The profile shows tens of thousands of distinct CDR3 sequences, about 14% of them singletons. The chain has TRBV27 and TRBJ2-2; unclear D gene. The receptor was isolated from a man aged 25-45 years in good health. Sequences were obtained from PBMCs. CDR3 residues: CASSWGSGELFF. The CDR3 region has the DNA TGTGCCAGCAGTTGGGGTTCCGGGGAGCTGTTTTTT.